This T cell receptor (beta chain) was captured by sequencing in a study of cytomegalovirus exposure and HLA in healthy donors (dated by TCRdb to 2017 to 2019). Looking at the study overall: In an earlier analysis of 587 of the donors, roughly 300 Gb of sequence data and approximately 120 million unique TCR beta sequences from some 170 million T cells were reported. Around 320 gigabases of sequencing data and tens of millions of unique TCR sequences were included in an early release covering about 620 HLA-typed donors. Among the roughly 400 genotyped donors, roughly 80% belonged to the genetic ancestry cluster associated with self-reported Caucasian donors. The study aimed to test whether cataloging public T cell receptors could reveal signatures of past pathogen exposure. Using immunosequencing, the study profiled T cell repertoires from about 620 subjects and related those repertoires to cytomegalovirus serostatus. Along with the roughly 700-subject first cohort, a separate validation cohort of over 90 different subjects was used. High-throughput TCR immunosequencing, statistical association of individual TCRs with disease status, and machine learning were combined to predict cytomegalovirus infection status. In a later analysis, previously published TCR beta repertoires from about 640 donors were re-analyzed and high-resolution HLA genotyping was added so that TCR occurrence patterns could be studied. In the later analysis, no new phenotypic data were used to find candidate immune exposures; instead, reliance was placed on TCR beta sequences and their occurrence across donors. An earlier analysis of fewer than 750 of the donors used high-throughput TCR beta sequencing to judge whether each TCR beta V gene segment behaved as functional or pseudogenic. Donor age, sex, ethnicity and CMV serostatus were compiled together with the repertoire data. A later genetic analysis took genome-wide SNP genotypes for about three fifths of the 666 donors and used that subset as a discovery cohort. Every repertoire in the discovery cohort had been generated on one and the same sequencing platform. Both class I and class II loci were covered by HLA typing, at four-digit resolution. Typing coverage differed by locus: A, B, C, DRB1 and DQB1 were typed in about 620-630 donors, DQA1 in 500 to 550, DPA1 in 600 to 610, and DPB1 in approximately 450. Because of strong linkage in the cohort, roughly five DR-DQ haplotypes were treated as single units for association and clustering. On average, roughly 250,000 unique TCR beta nucleotide sequences were sequenced per donor among 300 to 500 genotyped donors of the cohort, with around 19% of those sequences being non-productive.

The cohort was made up of several hundred healthy bone marrow donors. All cohort members were sampled while nominally healthy, although unrecorded immune exposures were likely present. The donor tested CMV seronegative, placing the donor among the 350 to 400 seronegative members of the cohort. Each donor provided a peripheral blood sample, and peripheral blood mononuclear cells were used for TCR beta sequencing. Genomic DNA extraction from the blood cell samples was performed with the Qiagen DNeasy Blood Extraction Kit. Concerning this clone itself: No antigen is known for it. Base qualities are not provided; no much larger clone lies one nucleotide away.

The method was the immunoSEQ multiplex PCR assay. The multiplex PCR relied on a mix of 60 forward primers for TCR Vbeta segments and 13 reverse primers for TCR Jbeta segments. The CDR3 region of rearranged TCR beta genes was amplified from genomic DNA with a multiplex PCR assay. On the Illumina HiSeq System, the amplified TCR beta libraries were sequenced as 87-base-pair reads. The source study handled its data this way. A later analysis counted about 80 million unique TCR beta chains across the 550 to 800 repertoires, and 10 million to 12 million of these chains were shared by at least two donors. Raw reads were error-corrected and collapsed into unique sequences by a nearest-neighbor algorithm in which closely related sequences were merged to remove PCR and sequencing errors. V, D and J gene segments were assigned by aligning CDR3 sequences to IMGT reference sequences. For a sequence to be retained, at least a six-nucleotide match to both a V gene segment and a J gene segment was required. Rearrangements were classified as productive when the CDR3 lacked stop codons and remained in frame with V and J, and all other rearrangements were classified as non-productive. Following IMGT convention, CDR3 was defined as the stretch from the second conserved V-encoded cysteine to the conserved J-encoded phenylalanine. The earlier analysis of 587 of the donors excluded sequences that lacked an unambiguous match to a single V gene segment. In an earlier analysis of 450 to 750 of the donors, a V segment was called functional when productive rearrangements were above 56.7%, and segregating when the standard deviation between donors exceeded 5%. To diagnose cytomegalovirus status from the catalog of TCR beta chain sequences, a statistical classification framework was built. In a later analysis, TCR nucleotide sequences were compared against IMGT/GENE-DB human TR gene sequences so that V and J genes could be assigned. Using the TCRdist pipeline, a later analysis assigned CDR3 sequences along with most-parsimonious VDJ recombination scenarios. In a later analysis, each TCR beta chain was defined by its CDR3 amino acid sequence together with its V-gene family, and reads lacking a unique V-gene family were excluded. In a later analysis, approximately 590 highly shared, low-generation-probability nucleotide sequences were removed to address suspected cross-contamination and a sequencing artifact. In a later analysis, a clonal expansion index was calculated for each public chain from normalized within-repertoire ranks of inferred template counts. Generation probabilities in a later analysis came from a VDJ recombination model fitted to out-of-frame rearrangements, and those results were checked against IGoR. In a later analysis, hypergeometric tests were used to score TCR-TCR, TCR-HLA and TCR-CMV co-occurrence, with a repertoire-size bias correction applied to TCR pairs. To estimate false discovery rates, a later analysis permuted the HLA or CMV assignments 20 times. In a later analysis, co-occurring TCRs were grouped with DBSCAN, and TCRdist sequence similarity was added when clustering was performed within HLA-allele-positive subsets. Repertoires with fewer than 30,000 or more than 120,000 public chains were left out of co-occurrence clustering, as were four to six repertoires with anomalous nucleotide sharing. As stored in TCRdb, this immuneACCESS dataset retains in-frame rearrangements with V and J assigned. A fraction of the clones does not appear; measured against another copy, unresolved V genes explain less than half of the discrepancy, and the remainder lacks a known reason. V, J and clone size were drawn from that table, and D and trimming were deduced from the DNA. Recorded for this sample are some 99,000 clones; 81% of them occurred a single time. Under 2.5% of the sample goes to the ten largest clones.

Results and caveats for the whole study, not just this receptor: In the study, around 150 TCR beta chains were listed as associated with cytomegalovirus. A later genetic analysis reported fewer N-insertions in productive TCRs among donors in an Asian-associated ancestry cluster than the approximately 700-donor mean. According to a later analysis, TCR association rates differed among HLA loci, with DRB1 alleles showing the most associated TCRs and HLA-C alleles showing the fewest. The only immune exposure information available for the cohort was CMV serostatus. HLA typing was unavailable for some donors at each locus, so association tests used only the typed subset. Roughly uniform sequencing depth across donors was assumed in presence/absence analyses, although this assumption may not hold. According to a later analysis, most CMV-associated TCR beta chains appeared to be HLA-restricted, and the HLA associations seemed to be driven largely by CMV exposure. In an earlier analysis of 587 of the donors, most TCR beta V segments were observed in productive rearrangements about 90% or about 30% of the time, broadly matching IMGT annotations. Three of the identified cytomegalovirus-associated TCR beta chains were confirmed in vitro to be specific for cytomegalovirus antigens. V-gene and J-gene trimming of TCR beta chains was associated with a missense DCLRE1C variant in a later genetic analysis, and the association was replicated in an independent cohort. The authors suggested that the approach could potentially be generalized to other disease states and immunological phenotypes. In a later analysis, several top co-occurrence clusters were reported to appear linked to parvovirus B19, influenza, CMV and Epstein-Barr virus. When HLA alleles, especially DR and DQ, strongly co-occurred, TCR associations were difficult to assign to individual alleles. In a later analysis, HLA-associated TCR beta chains showed more clonal expansion and lower generation probabilities than non-associated chains that were equally common. The classifier was reported to diagnose cytomegalovirus status with high specificity and sensitivity in both the original and validation cohorts. Most TCR sequences were seen in very few donors, while some public TCRs were found in many individuals. The cohort was sequenced for TCR beta chains only, and without alpha or paired-chain data the features that could be detected were limited. At a false discovery rate of 0.05, a later analysis linked around 15,000 TCR beta sequences to specific HLA alleles. A cluster of highly shared sequence variants was judged likely to be a technical artifact of the sequencing pipeline. A further reported finding was that TCR beta sequences accurately predicted the HLA-A and HLA-B alleles for most subjects in the first cohort. Correlated functional status among segregating V segments might be attributable to linkage disequilibrium, but an unknown experimental factor could not be ruled out. Because counts were too low, about 18 rarely observed V segments, including chromosome 9 orphons, were excluded from the earlier analysis of some 590 of the donors.

The sample taken for sequencing was PBMCs. The sequence was obtained from a woman in her 30s in good health and CMV-seronegative.

CDR3 loop: CASSPRTSGRALETQYF. The DNA is as follows: TGTGCCAGCAGTCCCCGGACTAGCGGGAGGGCCTTAGAGACCCAGTACTTC. The chain was built from TRBV27 and TRBJ2-5; 15 central nucleotides agree with TRBD2. The V end gives up 5 bases and the J end 4 bases, leaving 8 bases in the junction not matched to a gene. CDR1 and CDR2 (MNHEY, SMNVEV) derive from the germline V gene (reference sequence). Measured from the cysteine to the phenylalanine, the CDR3 is 17 residues long. Only CDR3 DNA remains: 51 bases, in frame from the first base.